The sequence of this T cell receptor beta chain was determined in a study of shared clonotypes between healthy human individuals. Study observations and caveats: At large depth, rarefaction still showed sorted-subset sequencing to be incomplete. The low donor count limited represented genetic and exposure-history diversity.

Germline assignment: CDR1 SGHTA and CDR2 FQGTGA. This CDR3 region has 17 residues. The V and J ends lost 5 bases and 3 bases, in that order; junction bases with no gene match: 13. Points on this clone: The target antigen is unknown.

Donors, healthy HIV-negative adults, lacked recent acute infections or vaccinations. Donors, without exception, were Caucasian adults residing in Nashville, Tennessee. Generated by immunoSEQ multiplex PCR, the TCRdb table keeps only in-frame clones and is missing some. Of a few million clones in the sample, around 94% were seen once. This sequence was found in a man younger than 30 in good health. The sequencing sample was made of naive CD4+ T cells sorted from blood. Sample subset: CD45RA+ positively selected. This chain joins TRBV7-3 and TRBJ2-3; 8 bases are shared with TRBD2. The CDR3 region is CASSPWTSRSRTDTQYF. The CDR3 nucleotides read TGTGCCAGCAGCCCTTGGACTAGCCGAAGTCGTACAGATACGCAGTATTTT. Full variable domain (outside the CDR3, taken from reference TRBV7-3 and TRBJ2-3): GAGVSQTPSNKVTEKGKYVELRCDPISGHTALYWYRQSLGQGPEFLIYFQGTGAADDSGLPNDRFFAVRPEGSVSTLKIQRTERGDSAVYLCASSPWTSRSRTDTQYFGPGTRLTVL.